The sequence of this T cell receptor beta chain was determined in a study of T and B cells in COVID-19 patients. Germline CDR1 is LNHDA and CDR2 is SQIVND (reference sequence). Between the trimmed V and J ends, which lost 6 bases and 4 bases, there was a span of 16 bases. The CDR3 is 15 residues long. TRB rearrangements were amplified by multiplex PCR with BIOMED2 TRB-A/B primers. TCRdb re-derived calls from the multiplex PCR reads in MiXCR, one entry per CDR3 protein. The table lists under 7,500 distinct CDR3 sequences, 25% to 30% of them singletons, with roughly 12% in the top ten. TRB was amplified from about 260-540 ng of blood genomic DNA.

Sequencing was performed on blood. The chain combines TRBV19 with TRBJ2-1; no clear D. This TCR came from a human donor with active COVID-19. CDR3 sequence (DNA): TGTGCCAGTAGGGCCCAATCACCCCTATACAATGAGCAGTTCTTC. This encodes CASRAQSPLYNEQFF.